A single sample gave rise to the 16 T cell receptor beta chains below, sequenced in a study of cytomegalovirus exposure and HLA in healthy donors (dated by TCRdb to 2016 to 2017). Library preparation was by the immunoSEQ multiplex PCR assay. A mixture of 60 forward primers for TCR Vbeta segments and 13 reverse primers for TCR Jbeta segments was used in the multiplex PCR. TCRdb carries this immuneACCESS record with in-frame sequences only. Its versions omit some clonotypes, under half of them owing to an unresolved V gene in the studies checked, with the rest unexplained. In this sample's table one finds roughly 51,000 clones. The ten biggest clones cover approximately 2.1% of the sample. The sequenced sample was PBMCs. Receptor source: a middle-aged woman in good health and CMV-seronegative.

The rearrangement links TRBV5-5 to TRBJ1-4; TRBD1 matches 8 bases. Germline V gene lookup returns CDR1 SGHKS and CDR2 YYEKEE (reference sequence). CDR3 length equals 16 residues. J was trimmed by 8 bases and V by 0 bases; bases with no gene match: 9. The CDR3: CASSLGARPGGEKLFF. In DNA, the CDR3 is TGTGCCAGCAGCTTGGGGGCCAGGCCAGGGGGCGAAAAACTGTTTTTT.

The chain recombines TRBV7-2 with TRBJ2-2; D remains ambiguous. V shed 3 bases and J shed 1 base, with 6 bases lying between them. Germline CDR1 SGHTA, CDR2 FQGNSA. The CDR3 extends over 14 amino acids. The CDR3 protein is CASSFRRNTGELFF. CDR3 nucleotide sequence: TGTGCCAGCAGCTTCCGGAGGAACACCGGGGAGCTGTTTTTT.

J is TRBJ2-3 and V is TRBV19, with 8 bases aligning to TRBD1. Germline V lookup: CDR1 LNHDA, CDR2 SQIVND (reference sequence). V trimming: 3 bases; J trimming: 4 bases; junction bases outside the gene matches: 6. CDR3 length: 15 residues. As DNA, the CDR3 is TGTGCCAGTAGTATGTGGAGGACAGGGTCAGATACGCAGTATTTT. Its protein product is CASSMWRTGSDTQYF.

The chain is built from TRBV9 and TRBJ2-2; tentatively, D is TRBD1 (5 bases). This CDR3 has 15 amino acids. V lost 0 bases and J lost 3, with 9 bases in between. Germline CDR1 and CDR2: SGDLS and YYNGEE. The CDR3 loop reads CASSVVVGDTGELFF. DNA for the CDR3: TGTGCCAGCAGCGTAGTGGTAGGGGACACCGGGGAGCTGTTTTTT.

The chain links TRBV7-2 to TRBJ2-2; TRBD2 might be the D (5 bases). Per the germline V gene, CDR1 is SGHTA and CDR2 is FQGNSA. The length of the CDR3 is 16 residues. V lost 2 bases and J lost 3, with 13 bases in between. The CDR3 loop is CASSLFSRGYTGELFF. The CDR3 nucleotides are TGTGCCAGCAGCTTATTTTCCCGGGGTTACACCGGGGAGCTGTTTTTT.

This chain connects TRBV5-1 to TRBJ1-4; no reliable D call. Trimming took 4 bases from V and 0 from J, leaving 10 bases between them. From germline, CDR1 is SGHRS and CDR2 YFSETQ. The CDR3 length is 15 residues. This CDR3 reads CASSPDAATNEKLFF. DNA of the CDR3: TGCGCCAGCAGCCCAGATGCTGCAACTAATGAAAAACTGTTTTTT.

This sequence joins TRBV19 and TRBJ2-1; tentatively, D is TRBD2 (5 bases). The CDR3 is made up of 16 amino acids. CDR1 is LNHDA and CDR2 is SQIVND in the germline V gene (reference sequence). The ends were cut back, 5 bases at V and 6 bases at J, with 20 bases in the middle. The CDR3 bases are TGTGCCAGTAGTGACTTTGGACGGGGAGAGGTCAATGAGCAGTTCTTC. It translates to CASSDFGRGEVNEQFF. The complete variable domain, with remaining parts taken from reference TRBV19 and TRBJ2-1, reads DGGITQSPKYLFRKEGQNVTLSCEQNLNHDAMYWYRQDPGQGLRLIYYSQIVNDFQKGDIAEGYSVSREKKESFPLTVTSAQKNPTAFYLCASSDFGRGEVNEQFFGPGTRLTVL.

The genes are TRBV14 and TRBJ2-7; no definite D call. V lost 2 bases and J lost 3, with 2 bases in between. Germline V gene lookup returns CDR1 SGHDN and CDR2 FVKESK. CDR3 length equals 11 residues. CDR3 in DNA: TGTGCCAGCAGCCAATACTACGAGCAGTACTTC. It specifies CASSQYYEQYF.

The CDR3 DNA sequence: TGTGCCAGCAGTTTCGGAGTCCAAGAGACCCAGTACTTC. Its translation is CASSFGVQETQYF. The V call is TRBV27, the J call TRBJ2-5, with no clear D. The germline V and J ends were trimmed by 3 bases and 1 base, with 6 bases remaining between them. The germline V gene has CDR1 MNHEY and CDR2 SMNVEV (reference sequence). The CDR3 is 13 residues long.

The rearrangement joins TRBV5-4 to TRBJ2-7; D might be TRBD1 (6 bases). With 4 bases removed from V and 2 bases from J, the gap between germline ends came to 16 bases. Germline V gene lookup returns CDR1 SGHNT and CDR2 YYREEE (reference sequence). This CDR3 is built from 15 residues. In nucleotides, the CDR3 is TGTGCCAGCAGCCGGGGACAAGGGGACGCCTACGAGCAGTACTTC. Translated, it gives CASSRGQGDAYEQYF.

This rearrangement joins TRBV7-9 to TRBJ2-5; TRBD1 matches 9 bases. The CDR3 length is 14 residues. Germline loops: CDR1 SEHNR, CDR2 FQNEAQ (reference sequence). The trim removed 5 bases at V and 5 bases at J, leaving 6 bases unmatched. The CDR3 DNA sequence: TGTGCCAGCAGCCCGACAGGGGGTAGGGAGACCCAGTACTTC. Translating gives CASSPTGGRETQYF. Full variable domain (outside the CDR3, taken from reference TRBV7-9 and TRBJ2-5): DTGVSQNPRHKITKRGQNVTFRCDPISEHNRLYWYRQTLGQGPEFLTYFQNEAQLEKSRLLSDRFSAERPKGSFSTLEIQRTEQGDSAMYLCASSPTGGRETQYFGPGTRLLVL.

The chain is built from TRBV18 and TRBJ1-1; 9 bases agree with TRBD1. Trimming cost V 2 bases and J 3 bases; bases outside gene matches: 1. The V gene's germline CDR1 is KGHSH and CDR2 LQKENI. The CDR3 is made up of 14 amino acids. In DNA form, the CDR3 reads TGTGCCAGCTCACCAGGACAGGGGTACACTGAAGCTTTCTTT. Its protein is CASSPGQGYTEAFF.

The chain joins TRBV5-1 to TRBJ1-1; no reliable D call. Trimming shortened V by 2 bases and J by 1 base, and 9 bases separated the two germline ends. CDR3 length: 14 residues. The V gene's germline CDR1 is SGHRS and CDR2 YFSETQ. CDR3 sequence reads: CASSFRRENTEAFF. CDR3 in DNA: TGCGCCAGCAGCTTTAGACGGGAGAACACTGAAGCTTTCTTT.

CDR3 DNA sequence: TGCAGCGTCGGACAGGGGGCGGGTCAGCCCCAGCATTTT. This gives the protein CSVGQGAGQPQHF. The chain uses TRBV29-1 and TRBJ1-5, with 11 nucleotides matching TRBD1. Trimming removed 6 bases from V and 6 bases from J; junction bases left unmatched: 4. The CDR3 loop spans 13 amino acids. The germline CDR1 and CDR2 sequences are SQVTM and ANQGSEA.

The chain couples TRBV14 to TRBJ2-6, with D unresolved. This CDR3 contains 15 residues. Trimming left V 1 base short and J 0 bases short, with 4 bases between. Germline loops: CDR1 SGHDN, CDR2 FVKESK. The CDR3 DNA is TGTGCCAGCAGCCAAGGTATCTCTGGGGCCAACGTCCTGACTTTC. Its protein is CASSQGISGANVLTF.

The J gene is TRBJ2-7, the V gene TRBV7-6, with 8 bases matching TRBD1. Germline CDR1 and CDR2: SGHVS and FNYEAQ. The junction had 7 bases not matched to a gene; V was cut back by 5 bases and J by 4 bases. This CDR3 contains 14 residues. CDR3 nucleotides: TGTGCCAGCAGCCCCGGGACAGGAGCTTACGAGCAGTACTTC. Amino acids: CASSPGTGAYEQYF.